Only a few counts were recorded for the clone carrying this T cell receptor (beta chain). Its antigen is as yet unknown. Looked up from germline, CDR1 is SGHTA and CDR2 is FQGNSA. The length of the CDR3 is 15 residues. V gave up 3 bases and J gave up 8 bases; unmatched junction bases: 10. The sample is drawn from a study of T-cell memory formation after mild COVID-19. General study findings and limits: Those CD4+ clones that contracted were mainly in CM and EM (CD8+ ones in EMRA). In second-wave clones peaking day 37, SARS-CoV-2 specificity remained unconfirmed. A subset of responding clones appeared in pre-infection memory, suggesting cross-reactive memory joined.

Libraries for TCRalpha and TCRbeta carried sample barcodes and unique molecular identifiers via 5'RACE. MiXCR, applied by TCRdb to the 5' RACE reads, yields one record per CDR3 protein. The repertoire has around 310,000 distinct CDR3 sequences, roughly 20% of them found once; the top ten carry roughly a fifth. Sequencing used PBMCs or a T cell subset sorted from them (not recorded which). The chain has TRBV7-2 and TRBJ2-3; 8 bases agree with TRBD2. The source of this sequence is a man aged 18-30 years who had mild COVID-19 (a few samples of this study predate the infection). Cell type and time point are not known. The CDR3 is CASSFSSGLRGTQYF. Here the CDR3 DNA reads TGTGCCAGCAGCTTTTCTAGCGGGCTACGGGGTACGCAGTATTTT. Complete variable domain (other parts from reference TRBV7-2 and TRBJ2-3): GAGVSQSPSNKVTEKGKDVELRCDPISGHTALYWYRQSLGQGLEFLIYFQGNSAPDKSGLPSDRFSAERTGGSVSTLTIQRTQQEDSAVYLCASSFSSGLRGTQYFGPGTRLTVL.